This T cell receptor (beta chain) was captured by sequencing in a study of early T cells in non-severe SARS-CoV-2 infection. Study-wide context: The chains were unpaired, and the sequenced material was bulk RNA from unsorted whole blood.

Attachment of unique molecular identifiers to individual cDNA molecules was performed. MiXCR, run by TCRdb on the 5' RACE reads, gives a single entry per CDR3 protein. The table includes about 56,000 distinct CDR3 sequences, over 9.5% detected once. V gave up 3 bases and J gave up 2 bases, with 8 bases separating them. CDR1 is SQVTM and CDR2 is ANQGSEA in the germline V gene. The CDR3 length is 12 residues. About this clonotype: Its specificity is not known.

Overall study results and limits: The VDJdb matching leaned toward anti-spike CD8 responses and overlooked private and CD4 specificities.

The source of this sequence is an adult who was a healthcare worker with PCR-confirmed SARS-CoV-2 infection or an uninfected control (not recorded which). The sequenced material came from whole blood. The chain employs TRBV29-1 and TRBJ2-7; tentative D call: TRBD1 (5 bases). The chain's CDR3 is CSVDDSTYEQYF. For the CDR3, the DNA is TGCAGCGTTGACGACAGTACCTACGAGCAGTACTTC.